This T cell receptor (beta chain) is from a study of T cell repertoires in cytomegalovirus infection (dated by TCRdb to between 2018 and 2020). Study-level background: The peptide stimulations were aimed at well-studied HLA-B-restricted epitopes as well as recently identified HLA-C-restricted CMV epitopes, whose presentation resists viral immunomodulation. Donor HLA type was relevant to the analysis, as public TCR beta signatures indicated carriage of CMV infection together with the matching HLA type.

Study-wide conclusions, independent of this receptor: The ex vivo response was dominated by HLA-C-restricted CMV-specific TCR beta clonotypes, which also provided the single most frequent clonotype in two of eight donors. In both this cohort and an independent cohort of over 350 donors, the cumulative frequency of public TCR beta family members distinguished carriers of CMV infection plus the relevant HLA type.

The intended sense of this specimen's treatment or condition label: in vitro stimulation with specific CMV peptide epitopes to enrich CMV-specific T cells. Sequencing relied on an Illumina HiSeq 1500. The public reads were reprocessed in TCRdb via fastp at Q25 and MiXCR, keeping in-frame beta chains. Every CDR3 protein is listed once, alongside the most common genes and DNA of its rows. The sample profile shows tens of thousands of distinct CDR3 sequences; 20% to 25% of them were found once. The ten largest make up about 90% of the sample. A note on this clonotype: No cognate antigen has been identified for it. No qualities accompany the bases; no much larger clone lies one base away.

Here V drops 4 bases and J drops 5 bases, and the junction holds 10 bases not matched to any gene. CDR1 and CDR2 were assigned from the germline V gene as SGHTA and FQGNSA. Including cysteine and phenylalanine, the CDR3 has 16 amino acids. Here the CDR3 DNA is all that survives: 48 bases in frame from base 1. Here the chain combines TRBV7-2 and TRBJ2-3; 9 central nucleotides agree with TRBD2. The receptor was isolated from a human donor in good health (CMV status not recorded). Some clones in this sample may be carry-over from other donors' samples. Here the sequenced sample was CD8+ T cells from cultured PBMCs, taken from culture after CMV antigen stimulation. The nucleotide sequence is TGTGCCAGCAGCTGGCGGGGGGGTGTGAGAATAGATACGCAGTATTTT. It encodes CASSWRGGVRIDTQYF.